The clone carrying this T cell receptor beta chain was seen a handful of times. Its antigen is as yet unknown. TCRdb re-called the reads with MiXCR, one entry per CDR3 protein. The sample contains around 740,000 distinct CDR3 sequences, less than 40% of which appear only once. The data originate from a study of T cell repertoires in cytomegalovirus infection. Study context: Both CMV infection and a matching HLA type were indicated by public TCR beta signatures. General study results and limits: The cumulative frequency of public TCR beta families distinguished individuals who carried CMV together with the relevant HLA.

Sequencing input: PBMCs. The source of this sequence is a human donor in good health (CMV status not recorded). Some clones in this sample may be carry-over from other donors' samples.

The DNA of the CDR3 is TGTGCCAGCAGCTTCTCGAGAGGTAACACCATATATTTT. Amino acid sequence: CASSFSRGNTIYF. This sequence joins TRBV7-4 and TRBJ1-3, with D uncertain. Germline lookup yields CDR1 SGHVT and CDR2 SQSDAQ. V was shortened by 3 bases and J by 7 bases, with 10 bases between the two germline ends. The CDR3 runs to 13 residues.